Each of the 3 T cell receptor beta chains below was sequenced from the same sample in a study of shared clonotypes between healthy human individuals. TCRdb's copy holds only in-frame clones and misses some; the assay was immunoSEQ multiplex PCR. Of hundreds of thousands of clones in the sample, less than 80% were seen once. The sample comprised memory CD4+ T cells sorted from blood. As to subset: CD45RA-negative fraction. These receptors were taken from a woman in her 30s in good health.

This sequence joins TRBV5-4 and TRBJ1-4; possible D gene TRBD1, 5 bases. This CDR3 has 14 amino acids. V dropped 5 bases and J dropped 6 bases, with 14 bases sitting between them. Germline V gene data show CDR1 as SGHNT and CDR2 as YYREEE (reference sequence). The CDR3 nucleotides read TGTGCCAGCAGGGCCGCAGGGATGGATGAAAAACTGTTTTTT. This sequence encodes CASRAAGMDEKLFF.

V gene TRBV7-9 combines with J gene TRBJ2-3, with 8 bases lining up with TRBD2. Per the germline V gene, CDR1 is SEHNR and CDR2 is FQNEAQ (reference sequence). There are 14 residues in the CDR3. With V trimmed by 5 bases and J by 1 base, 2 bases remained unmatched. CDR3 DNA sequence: TGTGCCAGCAGCCAACTAGCGGGCACAGATACGCAGTATTTT. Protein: CASSQLAGTDTQYF.

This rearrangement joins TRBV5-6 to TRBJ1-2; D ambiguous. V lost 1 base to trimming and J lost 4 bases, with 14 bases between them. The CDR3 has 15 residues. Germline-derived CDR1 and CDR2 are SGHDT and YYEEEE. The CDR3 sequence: CASSLWAYEGYGYTF. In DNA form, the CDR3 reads TGTGCCAGCAGCTTGTGGGCCTACGAAGGCTATGGCTACACCTTC. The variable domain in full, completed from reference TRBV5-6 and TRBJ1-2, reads DAGVTQSPTHLIKTRGQQVTLRCSPKSGHDTVSWYQQALGQGPQFIFQYYEEEERQRGNFPDRFSGHQFPNYSSELNVNALLLGDSALYLCASSLWAYEGYGYTFGSGTRLTVV.